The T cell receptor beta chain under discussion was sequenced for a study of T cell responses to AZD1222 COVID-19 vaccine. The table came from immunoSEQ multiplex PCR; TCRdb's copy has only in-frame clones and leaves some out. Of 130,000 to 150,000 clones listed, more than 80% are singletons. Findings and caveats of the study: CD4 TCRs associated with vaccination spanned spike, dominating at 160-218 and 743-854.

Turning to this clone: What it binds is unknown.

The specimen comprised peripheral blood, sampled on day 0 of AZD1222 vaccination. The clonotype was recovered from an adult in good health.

CDR3 in DNA: TGCGCCAGCAGGGGAGGGACAGATACGCAGTATTTT. Its translation: CASRGGTDTQYF. The genes are TRBV4-1 and TRBJ2-3; TRBD2 aligns across 7 bases. Germline CDR1 is MGHRA and CDR2 is YSYEKL. Trimming removed 6 bases from V and 3 bases from J; junction bases left unmatched: 0. CDR3 size: 12 residues.